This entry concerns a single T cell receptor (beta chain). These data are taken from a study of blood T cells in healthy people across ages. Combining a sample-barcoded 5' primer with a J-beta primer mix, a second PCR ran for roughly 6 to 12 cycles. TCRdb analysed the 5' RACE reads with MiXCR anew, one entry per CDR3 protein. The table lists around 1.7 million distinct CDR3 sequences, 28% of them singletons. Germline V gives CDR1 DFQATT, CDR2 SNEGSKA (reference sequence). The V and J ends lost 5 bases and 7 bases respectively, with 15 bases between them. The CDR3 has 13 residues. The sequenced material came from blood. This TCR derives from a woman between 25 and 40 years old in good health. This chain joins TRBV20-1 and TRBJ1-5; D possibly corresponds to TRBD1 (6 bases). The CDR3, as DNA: TGCAGTGCTCCTAAATCAGGGGAGCAGCCCCAGCATTTT. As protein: CSAPKSGEQPQHF.